This T cell receptor beta chain was captured in a study of T cell changes during pregnancy in multiple sclerosis. This table comes from immunoSEQ multiplex PCR, and its TCRdb copy is limited to in-frame clones, with some not included. Here the sample spans roughly 48,000 clones, 85% to 95% being singletons. The CDR3 is made up of 12 amino acids. Germline V lookup: CDR1 SGHRS, CDR2 YFSETQ. Trimming took off 4 bases at V and 7 bases at J, with 9 bases between the two ends. The source is a female donor with multiple sclerosis, enrolled in a pregnancy study. The sequences come from CD4+ T cells from peripheral blood mononuclear cells, collected in the third trimester of pregnancy. V usage is TRBV5-1 and J usage is TRBJ2-1; D possibly corresponds to TRBD2 (6 bases). CDR3 sequence reads: CASSLGRNEQFF. The CDR3 DNA sequence: TGCGCCAGCAGCCTGGGGAGGAATGAGCAGTTCTTC.